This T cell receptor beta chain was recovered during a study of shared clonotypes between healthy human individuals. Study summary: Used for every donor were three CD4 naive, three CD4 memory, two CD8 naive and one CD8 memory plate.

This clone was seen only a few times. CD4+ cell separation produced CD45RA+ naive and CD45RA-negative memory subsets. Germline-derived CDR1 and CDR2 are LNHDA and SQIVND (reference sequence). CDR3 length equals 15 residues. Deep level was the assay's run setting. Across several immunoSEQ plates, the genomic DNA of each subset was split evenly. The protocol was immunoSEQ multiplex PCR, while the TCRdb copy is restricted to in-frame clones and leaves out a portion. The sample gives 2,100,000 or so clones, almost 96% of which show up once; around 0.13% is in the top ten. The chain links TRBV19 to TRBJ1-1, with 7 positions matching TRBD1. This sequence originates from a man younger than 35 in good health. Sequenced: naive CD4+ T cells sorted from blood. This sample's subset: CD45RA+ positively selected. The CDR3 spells CVVGTARGGNTEAFF. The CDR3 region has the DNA TGTGTGGTGGGGACAGCGAGAGGCGGGAACACTGAAGCTTTCTTT.